This T cell receptor beta chain was observed in a study of control samples from healthy donors and cancer patients. Trimming took 0 bases from V and 2 from J; bases not matched to a gene: 4. The CDR3 consists of 16 residues. CDR1 and CDR2 (germline): SGHTS, YDEGEE. Sequenced by immunoSEQ multiplex PCR; TCRdb stores in-frame clones only, minus some. Altogether more than 50,000 clones are present, just over 90% being singletons, with the ten largest covering 0.95% to 1.5%. Sequenced material: PBMCs. This receptor was taken from a woman between 45 and 65 years old with colorectal cancer. The chain couples TRBV5-8 to TRBJ2-5, with 10 bases identical to TRBD2. The CDR3 coding sequence is TGTGCCAGCAGCTTGGGTAGCGGGGGGATTCAAGAGACCCAGTACTTC. It is translated as CASSLGSGGIQETQYF.